The rows below give T cell receptor beta chains drawn from one sample of a study of T cell responses to AZD1222 COVID-19 vaccine. The method was immunoSEQ multiplex PCR; TCRdb's version includes in-frame clones alone and lacks a portion of them. The data hold around 64,000 clones, with about 83% observed a single time. The source was peripheral blood, collected 28 days after the second AZD1222 dose. Source of these receptors: an adult who received the AZD1222 COVID-19 vaccine. Each CDR3 is given with its conserved first and last residue. The D gene is left open where the match is weak. The size entry is marked missing in some rows and otherwise reads once, few, many or a size class.

J gene | clone size | D gene | V gene | CDR3 protein | CDR3 DNA
TRBJ1-2 | NA | NA | TRBV6-5 | CASRAQVTYGYTF | TGTGCCAGCAGGGCTCAGGTGACCTATGGCTACACCTTC
TRBJ1-4 | NA | TRBD1 | TRBV28 | CASSRGRGLATNEKLFF | TGTGCCAGCAGTAGGGGGCGGGGTCTTGCAACTAATGAAAAACTGTTTTTT
TRBJ1-1 | NA | NA | TRBV6-5 | CASSYQGNTEAFF | TGTGCCAGCAGTTATCAGGGGAACACTGAAGCTTTCTTT
TRBJ2-2 | NA | TRBD2 | TRBV4-2 | CASRPGLAGGNTGELFF | TGTGCCAGCAGACCGGGACTAGCGGGGGGGAACACCGGGGAGCTGTTTTTT
TRBJ1-1 | NA | NA | TRBV24-1 | CATSGRHPNTEAFF | TGTGCCACCAGTGGTAGGCACCCAAACACTGAAGCTTTCTTT
TRBJ2-5 | NA | NA | TRBV2 | CASSEEETQYF | TGTGCCAGCAGTGAAGAAGAGACCCAGTACTTC
TRBJ1-6 | few | NA | TRBV4-1 | CASSLSPLRPLHF | TGCGCCAGCAGCCTATCGCCGTTGAGGCCCCTCCACTTT
TRBJ2-2 | NA | NA | TRBV19 | CASSIGGILYTGELFF | TGTGCCAGTAGTATAGGGGGGATCTTATACACCGGGGAGCTGTTTTTT
TRBJ1-5 | NA | NA | TRBV11-2 | CASSSLSNQPQHF | TGTGCCAGCAGCTCCCTGAGCAATCAGCCCCAGCATTTT
TRBJ1-1 | NA | TRBD1 | TRBV5-1 | CASSPPRTGLNTEAFF | TGCGCCAGCAGCCCACCGAGGACAGGACTGAACACTGAAGCTTTCTTT
TRBJ2-3 | NA | NA | TRBV19 | CASSAPYLSTDTQYF | TGTGCCAGTAGTGCCCCCTATCTCTCCACAGATACGCAGTATTTT
TRBJ1-4 | once | NA | TRBV19 | CASSNLQGFREKLFF | TGTGCCAGTAGCAATCTTCAGGGGTTCCGTGAAAAACTGTTTTTT
TRBJ2-1 | NA | NA | TRBV19 | CASSFGDRPVEQFF | TGTGCCAGTAGTTTCGGCGATCGGCCGGTTGAGCAGTTCTTC
TRBJ2-2 | once | NA | TRBV11-3 | CASSLDRAGELFF | TGTGCCAGCAGCTTAGATAGGGCCGGGGAGCTGTTTTTT
TRBJ2-3 | NA | NA | TRBV6-2/TRBV6-3 | CASSYQRTSTDTQYF | TGTGCCAGCAGTTACCAACGGACCTCCACAGATACGCAGTATTTT
TRBJ2-5 | few | NA | TRBV12-3/TRBV12-4 | CASSNRETQYF | TGTGCCAGCAGCAACCGGGAGACCCAGTACTTC
TRBJ1-1 | few | NA | TRBV3-1/TRBV3-2 | CASSQPVYRVGPTEAFF | TGTGCCAGCAGCCAACCTGTATACAGGGTGGGCCCCACTGAAGCTTTCTTT
TRBJ1-1 | NA | NA | TRBV27 | CASSSIGTANTEAFF | TGTGCCAGCAGTTCCATAGGGACGGCGAACACTGAAGCTTTCTTT
TRBJ2-7 | NA | NA | TRBV6-5 | CASRRDLNYEQYF | TGTGCCAGCAGGAGGGACTTAAACTACGAGCAGTACTTC
TRBJ2-7 | NA | TRBD1 | TRBV12-3/TRBV12-4 | CASGTGAYEQYF | TGTGCCAGCGGGACAGGGGCCTACGAGCAGTACTTC
TRBJ2-1 | NA | NA | TRBV19 | CASTPGSSYNEQFF | TGTGCCAGTACCCCCGGGAGCTCCTACAATGAGCAGTTCTTC
TRBJ1-4 | NA | NA | TRBV18 | CASSQGLTNEKLFF | TGTGCCAGCTCCCAGGGCTTAACTAATGAAAAACTGTTTTTT
TRBJ2-1 | NA | TRBD2 | TRBV5-1 | CASSPSGTSSYNEQFF | TGCGCCAGCAGCCCATCCGGGACTAGCTCCTACAATGAGCAGTTCTTC
TRBJ1-2 | NA | NA | TRBV3-1/TRBV3-2 | CASSRPGYGYTF | TGTGCCAGCAGCCGCCCGGGCTATGGCTACACCTTC
TRBJ1-6 | NA | NA | TRBV27 | CASSLLGLVLDSPLHF | TGTGCCAGCAGTTTATTGGGCTTGGTTCTTGATTCACCCCTCCACTTT
TRBJ1-5 | NA | NA | TRBV15 | CATSRDISSNQPQHF | TGTGCCACCAGCAGAGATATCAGCAGCAATCAGCCCCAGCATTTT
TRBJ2-1 | NA | TRBD2 | TRBV6-5 | CASRSGGGYNEQFF | TGTGCCAGCAGGAGCGGGGGGGGCTACAATGAGCAGTTCTTC
TRBJ2-1 | once | TRBD1 | TRBV10-3 | CAISEPMTGSYNEQFF | TGTGCCATCAGTGAGCCTATGACAGGGTCCTACAATGAGCAGTTCTTC
TRBJ1-5 | NA | TRBD1 | TRBV19 | CASSIRTGNHNQPQHF | TGTGCCAGTAGTATACGGACAGGGAACCACAATCAGCCCCAGCATTTT
TRBJ2-2 | NA | NA | TRBV24-1 | CATSDFVDTGELFF | TGTGCCACCAGTGATTTCGTGGACACCGGGGAGCTGTTTTTT
TRBJ2-7 | NA | TRBD1 | TRBV5-6 | CASSPGTVTYEQYF | TGTGCCAGCAGTCCCGGGACAGTTACTTACGAGCAGTACTTC
TRBJ1-6 | NA | NA | TRBV7-8 | CASSLLGVGNSPLHF | TGTGCCAGCAGCTTGCTCGGGGTGGGTAATTCACCCCTCCACTTT
TRBJ2-7 | NA | TRBD1 | TRBV4-2 | CASRHDDWGTGKPYEQYF | TGTGCCAGCCGCCACGACGACTGGGGGACAGGCAAACCTTACGAGCAGTACTTC